This TCR beta chain was captured by sequencing in a study of shared clonotypes between healthy human individuals. This clone was seen only a few times. Its antigen is undetermined. Findings and limits, study-wide: Blood was the sole source, and tissue repertoires probably differ.

Here immunoSEQ multiplex PCR was the method, and the copy in TCRdb shows in-frame clones only, minus some. The sample comprises under 150,000 clones, under 70% of which are singletons, and 20% to 25% rests with the top ten. The germline gives CDR1 LNHDA, CDR2 SQIVND (reference sequence). The CDR3 is 14 amino acids. The J segment lost 6 bases and the V segment lost 9 bases, leaving 13 bases of the junction unmatched. Everyone who donated was a Caucasian adult who lived in Nashville, Tennessee. Researchers reported that CD8 memory united CD45RO+ cells with CCR7-negative CD45RA+ TemRA cells. Sequencing used memory CD8+ T cells sorted from blood. Subset indicated: CD45RO+ cells pooled with CCR7-negative TemRA cells. The source of this sequence is a woman aged 25 to 39 in good health. This chain connects TRBV19 to TRBJ2-7; 8 bases agree with TRBD2. The CDR3 nucleotides are TGTGCCAGCTCGCCCGGACTAGCTCAGGGCGAGCAGTACTTC. Its translation: CASSPGLAQGEQYF.